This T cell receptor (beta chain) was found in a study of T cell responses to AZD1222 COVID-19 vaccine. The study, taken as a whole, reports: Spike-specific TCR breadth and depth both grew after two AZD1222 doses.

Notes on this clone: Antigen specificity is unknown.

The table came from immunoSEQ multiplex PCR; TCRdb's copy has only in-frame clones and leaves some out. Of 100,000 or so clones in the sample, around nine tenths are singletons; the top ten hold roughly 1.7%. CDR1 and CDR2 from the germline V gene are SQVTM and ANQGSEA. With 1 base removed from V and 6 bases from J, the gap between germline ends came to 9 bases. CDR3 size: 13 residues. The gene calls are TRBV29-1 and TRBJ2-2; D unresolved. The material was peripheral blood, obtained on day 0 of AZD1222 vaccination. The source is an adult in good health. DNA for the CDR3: TGCAGCGTTGAAGTGGGCCGTCCCGGGGAGCTGTTTTTT. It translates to CSVEVGRPGELFF.